This T cell receptor beta chain emerged from a study of identical twins. The ends lost 5 bases at V and 6 bases at J; junction bases unmatched: 7. The CDR3 runs 13 residues. Germline assignment: CDR1 DFQATT and CDR2 SNEGSKA (reference sequence). This clonotype has just a few counts. As yet, its antigen is unknown. Study outcomes and limitations: Clonotypes of the beta chain that were abundant in cord blood carried fewer insertions (memory repertoires showed none).

TCRdb recomputed calls from the 5' RACE reads with MiXCR, one row per CDR3 protein. The profile shows 400,000 to 600,000 distinct CDR3 sequences, around 24% of them singletons. These data were also reused for a study on yellow fever vaccine responses in identical twins. From that paper: Twins' vaccine T cell responses reportedly seemed partly convergent and partly personalized.

The gene calls are TRBV20-1 and TRBJ1-5, with TRBD1 matching over 7 bases. Specimen: CD4+ T cells sorted from blood. This sequence originates from a woman between 18 and 30 years old in good health. CDR3: CSALTGRAQPQHF. The DNA for the CDR3 is TGCAGTGCTCTGACAGGGCGGGCTCAGCCCCAGCATTTT.